These 27 T cell receptor beta chains were all obtained from the same sample, sequenced in a study of human T cells and chemical hapten exposure. It was unfractionated whole blood from which total RNA was extracted. In TCRdb, the 5' RACE reads were re-called with MiXCR into one record per CDR3 protein. The sample records under 85,000 distinct CDR3 sequences, about 8% being singletons. The receptors shown here come from a male donor in good health.

The chain links TRBV7-9 to TRBJ2-3; weak D call: TRBD2 (6 bases). CDR1 and CDR2 from the germline V gene are SEHNR and FQNEAQ (reference sequence). The CDR3 totals 12 residues. V lost 5 bases and J 7 bases, leaving 10 bases between the germline ends. The CDR3 region is CASSGAGYTQYF. In DNA, the CDR3 is TGTGCCAGCAGCGGTGCGGGGTATACGCAGTATTTT.

This clonotype turned up a few times. The chain recombines TRBV7-9 with TRBJ1-1; TRBD1 aligns across 7 bases. The length of the CDR3 is 16 residues. Trimming took 5 bases from V and 0 from J; bases not matched to a gene: 9. Per germline, CDR1 SEHNR and CDR2 FQNEAQ (reference sequence). The CDR3 sequence is CASSLGQEIMNTEAFF. CDR3 nucleotide sequence: TGTGCCAGCAGCCTTGGACAGGAGATAATGAACACTGAAGCTTTCTTT.

The CDR3 reads CASSSQGDRYEQYF. CDR3 nucleotides: TGTGCCAGCAGCTCGCAAGGAGATAGATACGAGCAGTACTTC. The gene calls are TRBV2 and TRBJ2-7; D remains ambiguous. This CDR3 spans 14 amino acids. Germline CDR1 reads SNHLY; CDR2 reads FYNNEI. Trimming removed 6 bases from V and 4 bases from J, with 16 bases in between.

At least ten counts were recorded for this clonotype. The chain has TRBV5-1 and TRBJ1-1; D might be TRBD1 (5 bases). Trimming removed 4 bases at V and 0 bases at J, with 10 bases between. Germline lookup yields CDR1 SGHRS and CDR2 YFSETQ. The CDR3 is 14 amino acids. The CDR3 nucleotides are TGCGCCAGCAGCATAGGGGTCATGAACACTGAAGCTTTCTTT. Residues: CASSIGVMNTEAFF.

This clonotype was recorded many times. V usage is TRBV7-9 and J usage is TRBJ2-7; possibly TRBD2 for D (5 bases). Deletions cut 1 base from V and 1 base from J, with 14 bases between. CDR3 length: 16 residues. CDR1 is SEHNR, CDR2 FQNEAQ, per germline (reference sequence). CDR3 loop: CASSLVDEDWSYEQYF. The CDR3 nucleotides read TGTGCCAGCAGCTTAGTGGACGAGGACTGGTCCTACGAGCAGTACTTC.

This clonotype has ten or more counts. This chain uses TRBV12-3 or TRBV12-4 with TRBJ1-1; 7 bases align to TRBD1. The CDR3 loop spans 13 amino acids. V was pared by 2 bases and J by 7 bases, with 4 bases of the junction left unmatched. The DNA for the CDR3 is TGTGCCAGCAGTTTAAAGACAGGGCTTGAAGCTTTCTTT. Its translation is CASSLKTGLEAFF.

This clonotype was observed many times. This chain uses TRBV6-6 with TRBJ2-7; either TRBD1 or TRBD2 may supply D (5 bases each). Germline V gives CDR1 MNHNY, CDR2 SVGAGI (reference sequence). This CDR3 region has 14 residues. Trimming cost V 2 bases and J 4 bases, with 12 bases left between them. CDR3 amino acids: CASSYGGRGYEQYF. The CDR3 DNA sequence: TGTGCCAGCAGTTACGGGGGACGGGGATACGAGCAGTACTTC.

This clonotype has a count of ten or more. CDR3 region: CSAQRSLADFSYEQYF. The CDR3 nucleotides are TGCAGTGCTCAGAGAAGCCTAGCGGACTTCTCCTACGAGCAGTACTTC. The chain is built from TRBV20-1 and TRBJ2-7, with 7 positions matching TRBD2. The ends lost 5 bases at V and 0 bases at J; junction bases unmatched: 13. The CDR3 contains 16 residues. Germline CDR1 DFQATT, CDR2 SNEGSKA (reference sequence).

This clonotype showed up just a few times. The genes are TRBV5-4 and TRBJ2-7; TRBD1 is a possible D gene (6 bases). The CDR3 loop spans 15 amino acids. Trimming cost V 0 bases and J 2 bases, with 12 bases left between them. Germline lookup yields CDR1 SGHNT and CDR2 YYREEE (reference sequence). CDR3 DNA sequence: TGTGCCAGCAGCTTGGAAGGGACACAAACCTACGAGCAGTACTTC. Translation: CASSLEGTQTYEQYF.

The chain links TRBV11-2 to TRBJ1-2, with D possibly matching TRBD1 (5 bases). Germline CDR1 is SGHAT and CDR2 is FQNNGV. V was clipped by 5 bases and J by 3 bases, with 19 bases between them. The CDR3 totals 16 residues. CDR3 nucleotides: TGTGCCAGCAGCCCGCTCCGCGGGGGACCGGACTATGGCTACACCTTC. Its translation is CASSPLRGGPDYGYTF.

This clonotype turned up a few times. The chain combines TRBV12-5 with TRBJ2-1, with 14 bases fitting TRBD2. The J segment lost 12 bases and the V segment lost 6 bases, leaving 10 bases of the junction unmatched. Looked up from germline, CDR1 is LGHNT and CDR2 is FRNRAP. CDR3 size: 15 residues. CDR3 in DNA: TGTGCTAGTGGCCACGGGACTAGCGGGAGCCCGTGGCAGTTCTTC. The encoded protein is CASGHGTSGSPWQFF.

This clonotype came up many times. This rearrangement joins TRBV12-3 or TRBV12-4 to TRBJ2-3; D may be TRBD2 (6 bases). Trimming shortened V by 1 base and J by 1 base, and 12 bases separated the two germline ends. The length of the CDR3 is 16 residues. This chain's CDR3 is CASSLDGGEGTDTQYF. As DNA, the CDR3 is TGTGCCAGCAGTTTAGACGGAGGGGAAGGCACAGATACGCAGTATTTT.

This clonotype came up many times. The rearrangement uses TRBV6-5 and TRBJ2-1; 12 bases fit TRBD2. The V segment lost 2 bases and the J segment 9 bases; nucleotides outside the gene matches: 5. CDR1 and CDR2 from the germline V gene are MNHEY and SVGAGI. This CDR3 is built from 15 residues. The CDR3 loop is CASSYMTSGGGEQFF. CDR3 in DNA: TGTGCCAGCAGTTACATGACTAGCGGGGGAGGTGAGCAGTTCTTC.

This clonotype was observed many times. The CDR3 DNA reads TGCAGTGCCCGGGACATCGACACCGGGGAGCTGTTTTTT. It translates to CSARDIDTGELFF. V and J are TRBV20-1 and TRBJ2-2; a possible D gene is TRBD1 (6 bases). Germline CDR1 DFQATT, CDR2 SNEGSKA (reference sequence). This CDR3 contains 13 residues. The V end was cut by 6 bases, the J end by 3 bases, with 11 bases between.

This clonotype came up a few times. The chain joins TRBV10-3 to TRBJ1-2; possible D gene TRBD1, 5 bases. This CDR3 spans 12 amino acids. V was pared by 7 bases and J by 3 bases, with 9 bases between. CDR1 and CDR2 (germline): ENHRY, SYGVKD. Here the CDR3 reads CAIMSRDYGYTF. CDR3 DNA: TGTGCCATCATGTCCAGGGACTATGGCTACACCTTC.

The genes are TRBV2 and TRBJ1-1; 7 bases align to TRBD1. The CDR3 contains 15 residues. V lost 5 bases, J lost 2 bases, and 8 bases stayed unmatched. Germline values: CDR1 SNHLY, CDR2 FYNNEI. CDR3 DNA sequence: TGTGCCAGCAGTTTACAGGGGATCCTCAACACTGAAGCTTTCTTT. It is translated as CASSLQGILNTEAFF.

The sample holds many counts of this clonotype. The J gene is TRBJ2-2, the V gene TRBV27; 9 positions agree with TRBD2. Germline loops: CDR1 MNHEY, CDR2 SMNVEV (reference sequence). J gave up 8 bases and V 4 bases, and 14 bases lay outside the gene matches. CDR3 size: 17 residues. The CDR3 spells CASSSAGLAGLAGELFF. DNA of the CDR3: TGTGCCAGCAGTTCCGCGGGGCTAGCGGGACTAGCTGGGGAGCTGTTTTTT.

This chain links TRBV6-5 with TRBJ2-7; 11 nucleotides line up with TRBD1. Germline CDR1 reads MNHEY; CDR2 reads SVGAGI. The CDR3 has 15 amino acids. With 4 bases clipped from V and 3 bases from J, the junction kept 5 bases outside the gene matches. The CDR3 bases are TGTGCCAGCAGTTCTTCCGGGACAGGGGGCTACGAGCAGTACTTC. It translates to CASSSSGTGGYEQYF.

This clonotype showed up just a few times. The chain uses TRBV5-1 and TRBJ2-1, with 12 bases matching TRBD2. The CDR3 sequence is 16 residues long. V trimming: 4 bases; J trimming: 9 bases; junction bases outside the gene matches: 11. Germline CDR1 and CDR2: SGHRS and YFSETQ. The CDR3 reads CASSRGLAGMLGEQFF. The CDR3 coding sequence is TGCGCCAGCAGCCGAGGACTAGCGGGGATGCTCGGTGAGCAGTTCTTC.

This chain links TRBV6-5 with TRBJ1-1, with a weak D call TRBD1 (6 bases). Germline V lookup: CDR1 MNHEY, CDR2 SVGAGI. The CDR3 totals 15 residues. Trimming shortened V by 5 bases and J by 0 bases, and 13 bases separated the two germline ends. As DNA, the CDR3 is TGTGCCAGCAGTAGACAGGCAAACATGAACACTGAAGCTTTCTTT. Encoded protein: CASSRQANMNTEAFF.

V and J are TRBV6-5 and TRBJ2-5; the D gene is possibly TRBD1 (5 bases). Deletions cut 4 bases from V and 3 bases from J, with 21 bases between. Germline V gene data show CDR1 as MNHEY and CDR2 as SVGAGI. This CDR3 region has 17 residues. The chain's CDR3 is CASSLRFIRQREETQYF. As DNA, the CDR3 is TGTGCCAGCAGTTTGCGATTTATAAGACAGAGAGAAGAGACCCAGTACTTC.

This chain joins TRBV6-4 and TRBJ2-2; D gene unclear. V lost 0 bases, J lost 0 bases, and 8 bases lay in between. The germline gives CDR1 MRHNA, CDR2 SNTAGT. The CDR3 totals 16 residues. Written as DNA, the CDR3 is TGTGCCAGCAGTGACTCGAGCTATACGAACACCGGGGAGCTGTTTTTT. Its translation is CASSDSSYTNTGELFF.

The table lists this clonotype with a few counts. This chain connects TRBV20-1 to TRBJ2-7, with D perhaps matching TRBD2 (6 bases). Germline-derived CDR1 and CDR2 are DFQATT and SNEGSKA (reference sequence). The CDR3 consists of 15 residues. The V gene lost 6 bases and the J gene lost 2 bases, with 20 bases spanning the gap. This CDR3 is CSASKTGERTYEQYF. In DNA form, the CDR3 reads TGCAGTGCATCGAAGACGGGGGAGCGAACCTACGAGCAGTACTTC.

This clonotype was counted ten times or more. The V and J genes are TRBV2 and TRBJ2-3; D gene uncertain. With 2 bases removed from V and 5 bases from J, the gap between germline ends came to 2 bases. Per germline, CDR1 SNHLY and CDR2 FYNNEI. CDR3 length: 11 amino acids. The CDR3 DNA follows: TGTGCCAGCAGTGAAAGAGATACGCAGTATTTT. Its translation is CASSERDTQYF.

The gene calls are TRBV20-1 and TRBJ2-5; D not certain. V gave up 0 bases and J gave up 6 bases, with 11 bases separating them. The CDR3 covers 13 residues. Germline V gene data show CDR1 as DFQATT and CDR2 as SNEGSKA (reference sequence). CDR3 nucleotides: TGCAGTGCTAGAGACGGCAGCCTGCAGACCCAGTACTTC. Encoded protein: CSARDGSLQTQYF.

This clonotype was detected a few times. This chain connects TRBV10-3 to TRBJ1-2; TRBD1 is a possible D gene (6 bases). CDR1 and CDR2 from the germline V gene are ENHRY and SYGVKD. With 5 bases removed from V and 4 bases from J, the gap between germline ends came to 8 bases. CDR3 length: 12 amino acids. The DNA for the CDR3 is TGTGCCATCAGTCGGACAGCCTATGGCTACACCTTC. Amino acids: CAISRTAYGYTF.

The rearrangement links TRBV7-9 to TRBJ1-1, with D maybe TRBD1 (5 bases). Trimming removed 5 bases at V and 3 bases at J, with 7 bases between. The CDR3 runs to 12 residues. Per germline, CDR1 SEHNR and CDR2 FQNEAQ (reference sequence). The CDR3, as DNA: TGTGCCAGCAGCCTCAGGGACACTGAAGCTTTCTTT. Its protein is CASSLRDTEAFF.